The table lists the clone carrying this TCR beta chain with a count of one. Its specificity is not known. This sample was taken from a study of T cell responses to AZD1222 COVID-19 vaccine. Whole-study findings and limits: CD4 TCRs associated with vaccination spanned spike, dominating at 160-218 and 743-854. Two doses of AZD1222 preceded a rise in Spike-specific TCR breadth and depth. Just 5 to 7 AZD1222 recipients were seropositive at baseline. There were mostly white British donors and more females than males, and clonal diversity was possibly underestimated.

Profiled with immunoSEQ multiplex PCR; TCRdb holds only in-frame clones, not every one. The sample comprises about 130,000 clones, over 90% of which are singletons, and around 5% rests with the top ten. The V end was cut by 4 bases, the J end by 3 bases, with 16 bases between. Germline V CDR1 and CDR2: MDHEN, SYDVKM. The CDR3 runs 15 residues. This TCR was recovered from an adult in good health. The sample consisted of peripheral blood, taken on day 0 of AZD1222 vaccination. The genes are TRBV28 and TRBJ2-7; D may correspond to TRBD1 or TRBD2 (5 bases each). The CDR3 sequence is CASSSSGTEHYEQYF. In nucleotides, the CDR3 is TGTGCCAGCAGTTCCTCCGGGACCGAGCACTACGAGCAGTACTTC.